This is a list of T cell receptor beta chains from one sample in a study of T cells after yellow fever vaccination. TCRdb used MiXCR to reprocess the 5' RACE reads, holding one entry per CDR3 protein. This repertoire shows about 340,000 distinct CDR3 sequences, approximately 4.2% found once; its top ten account for about 24%. The source was PBMCs, collected 5 days after the yellow fever booster vaccination. The receptors stem from a young man who received the YFV17D yellow fever vaccine. Both conserved end residues are part of each CDR3. A D gene is named only where the DNA matches it firmly. Some rows have no size entry. The others give once, few or many, or a class for an expanded clone.

J gene,clone size,D gene,V gene,CDR3 protein,CDR3 DNA
TRBJ2-7,many,NA,TRBV20-1,CSAREGSTHYEQYF,TGCAGTGCTAGAGAAGGGTCCACACACTACGAGCAGTACTTC
TRBJ2-5,many,NA,TRBV24-1,CATSASRWGSQETQYF,TGTGCCACCAGTGCGTCCCGGTGGGGGAGCCAAGAGACCCAGTACTTC
TRBJ2-7,NA,NA,TRBV10-3,CAISEPLVGGPLHEQYF,TGTGCCATCAGTGAGCCATTGGTTGGGGGTCCCCTCCACGAGCAGTACTTC
TRBJ2-3,few,NA,TRBV7-2,CASSPQGLALTDTQYF,TGTGCCAGCAGCCCCCAGGGCCTAGCGCTGACAGATACGCAGTATTTT
TRBJ2-7,many,NA,TRBV12-3/TRBV12-4,CASSLPGVEQYF,TGTGCCAGCAGTTTACCGGGAGTCGAGCAGTACTTC
TRBJ1-2,few,NA,TRBV18,CASSPGQGLFDYGYTF,TGTGCCAGCTCACCAGGGCAGGGGCTCTTCGACTATGGCTACACCTTC
TRBJ2-3,many,NA,TRBV27,CASSLGLGTDTQYF,TGTGCCAGCAGTTTAGGTCTCGGCACAGATACGCAGTATTTT
TRBJ1-1,few,NA,TRBV4-1,CASRETATQNTEAFF,TGCGCCAGCCGGGAAACAGCGACGCAGAACACTGAAGCTTTCTTT
TRBJ2-2,few,TRBD2,TRBV7-2,CASSLVSGGNTGELFF,TGTGCCAGCAGCTTAGTTAGCGGGGGTAACACCGGGGAGCTGTTTTTT
TRBJ1-5,NA,NA,TRBV4-3,CASSSRVSGNQPQHF,TGCGCCAGCAGCTCCCGGGTCTCGGGCAATCAGCCCCAGCATTTT
TRBJ1-1,NA,NA,TRBV6-5,CASSGTFGAFMNTEAFF,TGTGCCAGCAGTGGGACCTTCGGCGCGTTCATGAACACTGAAGCTTTCTTT
TRBJ2-5,many,TRBD2,TRBV5-1,CASSLGLAGGETQYF,TGCGCCAGCAGCTTAGGACTAGCGGGGGGAGAGACCCAGTACTTC
TRBJ2-5,many,NA,TRBV29-1,CSGEEGETQYF,TGCAGCGGAGAGGAGGGGGAGACCCAGTACTTC
TRBJ1-1,many,NA,TRBV19,CASKSSGLVFGGTEAFF,TGTGCCAGTAAGAGTTCCGGGCTGGTTTTTGGTGGCACTGAAGCTTTCTTT
TRBJ2-7,many,TRBD2,TRBV6-2/TRBV6-3,CASSSPGGRQKGFEQYF,TGTGCCAGCAGTTCGCCGGGCGGGAGACAGAAGGGATTCGAGCAGTACTTC
TRBJ2-3,few,NA,TRBV7-9,CASSSWGATGDSTDTQYF,TGTGCCAGCAGCTCCTGGGGGGCAACAGGGGATAGCACAGATACGCAGTATTTT
TRBJ1-5,NA,TRBD1,TRBV4-1,CASSQARGTGVFQPQHF,TGCGCCAGCAGCCAAGCTCGCGGGACAGGGGTGTTTCAGCCCCAGCATTTT
TRBJ2-3,NA,TRBD2,TRBV20-1,CSARATSADTQYF,TGCAGTGCTAGGGCGACTAGCGCAGATACGCAGTATTTT
TRBJ2-5,NA,NA,TRBV5-6,CASRSTLVGTQYF,TGTGCCAGCAGGTCAACATTGGTTGGGACCCAGTACTTC
TRBJ1-5,many,TRBD1,TRBV4-3,CASSQDQGGQPQHF,TGCGCCAGCAGCCAAGATCAGGGGGGTCAGCCCCAGCATTTT
TRBJ2-1,NA,TRBD1,TRBV24-1,CATSDRTGRNEQFF,TGTGCCACCAGTGACCGGACAGGTCGGAATGAGCAGTTCTTC
TRBJ1-3,many,NA,TRBV28,CASSPPGGYGNTIYF,TGTGCCAGCAGCCCCCCTGGGGGATATGGAAACACCATATATTTT
TRBJ2-1,few,TRBD1,TRBV20-1,CSARAPGQGANYNEQFF,TGCAGTGCTAGAGCACCGGGACAGGGGGCGAACTACAATGAGCAGTTCTTC
TRBJ2-3,few,TRBD2,TRBV4-2,CASSQVLASGGPDTQYF,TGTGCCAGCAGCCAAGTTCTGGCTAGCGGGGGCCCAGATACGCAGTATTTT
TRBJ2-2,few,NA,TRBV30,CAWSQGVMAGELFF,TGTGCCTGGAGTCAGGGAGTGATGGCCGGGGAGCTGTTTTTT
TRBJ2-6,many,NA,TRBV6-1,CASSEGGSGANVLTF,TGTGCCAGCAGTGAAGGGGGCTCTGGGGCCAACGTCCTGACTTTC
TRBJ1-6,few,TRBD1,TRBV18,CATARDRGNPNSPLHF,TGTGCCACCGCACGGGACAGGGGGAATCCTAATTCACCCCTCCACTTT
TRBJ1-3,NA,TRBD1,TRBV12-3/TRBV12-4,CASTRRPPRLLTGEINGNTIYF,TGTGCCAGCACACGACGCCCCCCCCGCCTCCTAACAGGGGAGATTAATGGAAACACCATATATTTT
TRBJ2-2,NA,TRBD1,TRBV7-2,CASSSGQGADRELFF,TGTGCCAGCAGCTCGGGACAGGGGGCAGACAGGGAGCTGTTTTTT
TRBJ1-2,NA,TRBD1,TRBV5-1,CASSLGSGGTYGFTF,TGCGCCAGCAGCTTGGGGTCAGGGGGCACCTATGGCTTCACCTTC
TRBJ2-5,many,TRBD2,TRBV9,CASSVGSGGLETQYF,TGTGCCAGCAGCGTAGGTAGCGGGGGATTGGAGACCCAGTACTTC
TRBJ1-5,NA,TRBD1,TRBV4-1,CASSQVATGGSNQPQHF,TGCGCCAGCAGCCAAGTCGCGACAGGGGGTAGCAATCAGCCCCAGCATTTT
TRBJ1-2,few,NA,TRBV6-2/TRBV6-3,CASSATVSGYTF,TGTGCCAGCAGTGCGACTGTTTCGGGCTACACCTTC
TRBJ2-1,few,NA,TRBV12-3/TRBV12-4,CASSDNEQFF,TGTGCCAGCAGTGACAATGAGCAGTTCTTC
TRBJ2-2,many,NA,TRBV9,CASSPDNTGELFF,TGTGCCAGCAGCCCGGACAACACCGGGGAGCTGTTTTTT
TRBJ2-3,few,NA,TRBV7-9,CASSPGTSSTDTQYF,TGTGCCAGCAGCCCCGGGACTTCTAGCACAGATACGCAGTATTTT
TRBJ1-5,many,NA,TRBV12-3/TRBV12-4,CASSFKGSQPQHF,TGTGCCAGCAGTTTCAAGGGGAGTCAGCCCCAGCATTTT
TRBJ1-5,many,NA,TRBV5-6,CASSLALRQPQHF,TGTGCCAGCAGCTTGGCCCTCCGTCAGCCCCAGCATTTT
TRBJ2-3,NA,NA,TRBV21-1,CASSVLTSGGADTQYF,TGTGCCAGCAGCGTACTGACTAGCGGGGGGGCCGATACGCAGTATTTT
TRBJ2-3,few,TRBD2,TRBV13,CASSATPGLALPDTQYF,TGTGCCAGCAGCGCGACCCCGGGACTAGCGCTTCCAGATACGCAGTATTTT
TRBJ2-6,few,NA,TRBV19,CASRPGDSGANVLTF,TGTGCCAGTAGGCCAGGGGACTCTGGGGCCAACGTCCTGACTTTC
TRBJ2-7,many,NA,TRBV7-9,CASSLFEGGPYEQYF,TGTGCCAGCAGCTTATTTGAGGGGGGACCCTACGAGCAGTACTTC
TRBJ2-2,few,TRBD2,TRBV7-8,CASSWTSGGAVTGELFF,TGTGCCAGCAGCTGGACTAGCGGGGGGGCAGTAACCGGGGAGCTGTTTTTT
TRBJ1-1,many,NA,TRBV7-9,CASNQIQGGLRTEAFF,TGTGCCAGCAACCAAATTCAGGGCGGCTTGCGGACTGAAGCTTTCTTT
TRBJ2-4,few,NA,TRBV4-1,CASSRRNGISDIQYF,TGCGCCAGCAGTCGTCGTAATGGAATTTCGGACATTCAGTACTTC
TRBJ1-1,many,NA,TRBV7-2,CASSLSENTEAFF,TGTGCCAGCAGCTTATCAGAAAACACTGAAGCTTTCTTT
TRBJ1-4,few,TRBD1,TRBV29-1,CSVDGGQGAGEKLFF,TGCAGCGTTGATGGTGGACAGGGGGCTGGTGAAAAACTGTTTTTT
TRBJ2-1,NA,NA,TRBV19,CASSNGYNEQFF,TGTGCCAGTAGTAACGGCTACAATGAGCAGTTCTTC
TRBJ2-5,many,NA,TRBV7-6,CASSRTRATGETQYF,TGTGCCAGCAGCCGTACCCGGGCCACTGGGGAGACCCAGTACTTC
TRBJ1-5,NA,NA,TRBV3-1,CASSSSGDNQPQHF,TGTGCCAGCAGCTCCTCCGGGGATAATCAGCCCCAGCATTTT
TRBJ1-2,NA,NA,TRBV12-3/TRBV12-4,CASSFMGPGGYGYTF,TGTGCCAGCAGTTTTATGGGGCCTGGGGGGTATGGCTACACCTTC
TRBJ2-3,NA,NA,TRBV7-2,CASSLSGGQNTQYF,TGTGCCAGCAGCTTATCTGGGGGGCAGAATACGCAGTATTTT
TRBJ2-1,few,TRBD2,TRBV18,CASSPPGTISYNEQFF,TGTGCCAGCTCACCACCTGGGACTATCTCCTACAATGAGCAGTTCTTC
TRBJ1-2,many,NA,TRBV5-1,CASKMDGNYGYTF,TGCGCCAGTAAAATGGACGGAAACTATGGCTACACCTTC
TRBJ2-2,few,NA,TRBV6-5,CASSRTSDTGELFF,TGTGCCAGCAGCCGAACCAGTGACACCGGGGAGCTGTTTTTT